This T cell receptor (beta chain) derives from a study of cytomegalovirus exposure and HLA in healthy donors. Whole-study findings and limits: In a later analysis, across HLA loci, associated TCR counts were highest for DRB1, lowest for HLA-C.

Use of 60 Vbeta and 13 Jbeta primers characterized the PCR. Clones were sequenced by immunoSEQ multiplex PCR, and TCRdb holds only the in-frame ones, with some missing. The top ten hold approximately 2% of the sample, which has about 160,000 clones, about 86% seen once. Note on this clone: Its antigen is not known.

CDR3 size: 17 residues. V gave up 0 bases and J gave up 2 bases; unmatched junction bases: 7. CDR1 is LGHNA and CDR2 is YNFKEQ in the germline V gene. The sequenced material came from PBMCs. The receptor comes from a woman aged 18 to 35 in good health and CMV-seronegative. V usage is TRBV4-2 and J usage is TRBJ2-3, with 8 bases fitting TRBD1. This CDR3 is CASSQDWTGFLTDTQYF. The DNA of the CDR3 is TGTGCCAGCAGCCAAGATTGGACAGGGTTCCTCACAGATACGCAGTATTTT.